This is a list of T cell receptor beta chains from one sample in a study of shared clonotypes between healthy human individuals. The protocol was immunoSEQ multiplex PCR, while the TCRdb copy is restricted to in-frame clones and leaves out a portion. The sample contains 1,400,000 or so clones, around 98.5% of which appear only once. Sequenced sample: naive CD4+ T cells sorted from blood. These receptors all come from a man in his thirties or forties in good health. The CDR3 runs from the conserved cysteine through the conserved F or W. Rows may omit the clone size; those that give it use once, few, many or a size class.

v_gene,abundance,j_gene,CDR3aa
TRBV10-3,.,TRBJ2-7,CAITGAGTKGLAGSEQYF
TRBV6-1,few,TRBJ1-5,CASRGLGSPQPQHF
TRBV18,.,TRBJ2-7,CASSPLAPTNEQYF
TRBV7-3,.,TRBJ2-1,CASSRTMTGAEQFF
TRBV5-4,.,TRBJ2-5,CASSRRTGVLETQYF
TRBV18,.,TRBJ1-5,CASSPFGDQPQHF
TRBV25-1,.,TRBJ2-1,CASSEGGLSYEQFF
TRBV19,.,TRBJ2-2,CATCGKNTGELFF
TRBV2,.,TRBJ2-5,CASSLTGTYQETQYF
TRBV5-1,once,TRBJ2-3,CASSLGNADTQYF
TRBV5-1,.,TRBJ2-1,CASAELAGGDPEQFF
TRBV10-3,.,TRBJ2-3,CATSEDTQYF
TRBV2,once,TRBJ2-3,CASRATSGSRVWRDTQYF
TRBV15,.,TRBJ1-1,CATRKEMGNTEAFF
TRBV18,.,TRBJ2-5,CASSPGAETQYF
TRBV7-2,.,TRBJ1-5,CASSLGGVNQPQHF
TRBV5-1,once,TRBJ1-5,CASSLVPNQPQHF
TRBV10-2,.,TRBJ2-1,CASFIPGQGDNNEQFF
TRBV2,.,TRBJ1-5,CASSWTGNQPQHF
TRBV30,.,TRBJ2-3,CAWSVVGLTSTDTQYF
TRBV29-1,.,TRBJ2-1,CSVERGWSSYNEQFF
TRBV7-2,.,TRBJ2-7,CASSFSRTYEQYF
TRBV5-5,once,TRBJ1-1,CASSSRGRANTEAFF
TRBV6-1,once,TRBJ2-2,CASTRPTNTGELFF
TRBV5-1,.,TRBJ2-1,CASSGTGTSVNEQFF
TRBV5-6,.,TRBJ1-5,CASSRAMGSNQPQHF
TRBV7-9,once,TRBJ2-2,CASSPGEEGAGELFF
TRBV2,.,TRBJ2-7,CASSERAPYEQYF
TRBV7-2,.,TRBJ1-1,CASSLGLMNTEAFF
TRBV4-1,once,TRBJ2-1,CASSQDTGWDDEQFF
TRBV5-1,.,TRBJ2-7,CASSSWSPESNEQYF
TRBV6-6,.,TRBJ2-7,CASRGTGSYEQYF
TRBV7-6,.,TRBJ2-1,CASSLWNYNEQFF
TRBV27,.,TRBJ2-1,CASSSLGLAGDNEQFF
TRBV12-2,.,TRBJ1-4,CASRFPGQGLEKLFF
TRBV7-6,.,TRBJ2-7,CASSSRTEYEQYF
TRBV19,.,TRBJ2-7,CASPQGPYEQYF
TRBV27,.,TRBJ2-3,CASSLSGLAGEDTQYF
TRBV9,.,TRBJ2-2,CASRLTGGTGELFF
TRBV2,.,TRBJ2-7,CATTDSASPSVVYEQYF
TRBV6-5,.,TRBJ2-1,CASSKSSYNEQFF
TRBV5-4,.,TRBJ2-1,CASSPGTSGKIYNEQFF
TRBV6-5,.,TRBJ2-7,CASSTEREAYEQYF
TRBV30,.,TRBJ2-1,CAWSVVTRPSGIRSYNEQFF
TRBV5-1,few,TRBJ2-7,CASSLTSGSFSYEQYF
TRBV6-1,.,TRBJ2-6,CASSEVGSGANVLTF
TRBV7-6,.,TRBJ2-3,CASSSQGADTQYF
TRBV10-3,.,TRBJ1-3,CAISEGLTGGNTIYF
TRBV18,.,TRBJ2-1,CASSPWTGSMKNEQFF
TRBV30,.,TRBJ1-2,CAWSVLGGGWSGYTF
TRBV10-3,.,TRBJ2-5,CAISDLGSGAQYF
TRBV27,.,TRBJ2-5,CASSLDRGPGETQYF
TRBV5-1,.,TRBJ2-7,CASSSSGVTYEQYF
TRBV21-1,.,TRBJ2-3,CASSPLGQGTSGARGASTDTQYF
TRBV28,.,TRBJ2-6,CASSLQGAGSGANVLTF
TRBV5-1,.,TRBJ1-1,CASSLKGGAANTEAFF
TRBV10-2,.,TRBJ2-5,CASRLAGDYGETQYF
TRBV5-6,.,TRBJ1-4,CASSLTRNEKLFF
TRBV5-1,.,TRBJ2-2,CASSLFISLVTDTGELFF
TRBV28,.,TRBJ1-2,CASSLWGQQYGYTF